This record covers a single TCR beta chain. As yet, its antigen is unknown. Exclusion applied to patients with autoimmune disease history or systemic immunosuppression. The data stem from a study of OX40 agonist ivuxolimab in advanced cancers. Across the whole study: Patients were treated with intravenous ivuxolimab, dosed at 0.01 to 10 mg/kg and infused every 2 weeks. Three partial responders included one hepatocellular carcinoma patient and two cutaneous melanoma patients.

Using immunoSEQ multiplex PCR, the repertoire was profiled, and TCRdb retains in-frame clones only, with some absent. The top ten clones hold about a third of a sample with over 25,000 clones, about 86% of them seen once. Findings and limits, study-wide: Nonresponders, in some cases, also had low normalized T-cell clonal expansion.

V lost 0 bases to trimming and J lost 2 bases; unmatched junction nucleotides: 7. CDR1 is MGHRA and CDR2 is YSYEKL in the germline V gene. The CDR3 totals 17 residues. The sequenced sample was CD4+ or CD8+ T cells sorted from blood, obtained in a trial of the OX40 agonist ivuxolimab. This chain links TRBV4-1 with TRBJ1-2, with 9 nucleotides matching TRBD1. The TCR originated in an adult with an advanced solid tumor such as melanoma, head and neck, liver or kidney cancer. CDR3 DNA: TGCGCCAGCAGCCAAGATCAATTCGGACAGGGGAACTATGGCTACACCTTC. Its protein is CASSQDQFGQGNYGYTF.